This T cell receptor beta chain was observed in a study of post-analysis software for immune sequencing data. Study context: Included courses were relapsing-remitting and secondary progressive multiple sclerosis; progressive-relapsing multiple sclerosis was also included. Study-wide findings and caveats: The authors found that F measure strongly co-clustered same-batch samples.

Unique molecular identifiers tagged the TCR beta cDNA libraries. MiXCR, applied by TCRdb to the PCR reads, yields one record per CDR3 protein. Of around 200,000 distinct CDR3 sequences in the sample, 29% are singletons; the top ten hold 3% to 3.5%. Worth noting for this clonotype: Its target is unknown.

The sample was blood. This clonotype was sampled from a girl younger than 18 with multiple sclerosis.

CDR3 in amino acids: CSARDHGFRQQFF. DNA of the CDR3: TGCAGTGCTAGAGATCACGGATTTAGGCAGCAGTTCTTC. This chain links TRBV20-1 with TRBJ2-1; D is ambiguous. The CDR3 spans 13 residues. Germline lookup yields CDR1 DFQATT and CDR2 SNEGSKA (reference sequence). V was trimmed by 0 bases and J by 11 bases, leaving 14 bases between them.